The rows below give T cell receptor beta chains drawn from one sample of a study of blood T cell repertoires in COVID-19. Some clones are missing from TCRdb's copy, which holds only in-frame ones; the method was immunoSEQ multiplex PCR. The sample consists of about 150,000 clones, around 84% of them appearing once. Sequenced input: PBMCs or T cells enriched from blood (not recorded which). These receptors were collected from a woman in her forties or fifties who had recovered from COVID-19. Each CDR3 is given with its conserved first and last residue. D genes are given only for firm matches. Rows may omit the clone size; those that give it use once, few, many or a size class.

TGCGCCAGCAGCTTACTCCCAGGGGCGAACACCGGGGAGCTGTTTTTT CASSLLPGANTGELFF TRBJ2-2 NA NA TRBV5-1 16
TGTGCCAGTAGTGATGGGACAGGGATATACGAGACCCAGTACTTC CASSDGTGIYETQYF TRBJ2-5 TRBD1 once TRBV19 15
TGTGCCAGCAGCCCTAGCGGGGGTGATCGCGAGCAGTACTTC CASSPSGGDREQYF TRBJ2-7 TRBD2 NA TRBV2 14
TGTGCCAGCAGCCGAGACAGGTCCCCAGGTGTCTTC CASSRDRSPGVF TRBJ2-7 NA NA TRBV3-1/TRBV3-2 12
TGTGCCAGCACTCCTGGGAGCGGGAGGGGGAGAAATGAGCAGTTCTTC CASTPGSGRGRNEQFF TRBJ2-1 TRBD2 NA TRBV25-1 16
TGTGCCAGCAGCTCCGCAGGGGCCAGCTCCTATAATTCACCCCTCCACTTT CASSSAGASSYNSPLHF TRBJ1-6 NA NA TRBV9 17
TGTGCCAGCAGTTACAGCAAAGACTATGGCTACACCTTC CASSYSKDYGYTF TRBJ1-2 NA NA TRBV6-2/TRBV6-3 13
TGCGCCAGCAGCCAAGTATGGTCAGGAGGGTACGAGCAGTACTTC CASSQVWSGGYEQYF TRBJ2-7 NA NA TRBV4-3 15
TGTGCCAGCAGCCCGGGACAGGGGAGAGGGACCTACGAGCAGTACTTC CASSPGQGRGTYEQYF TRBJ2-7 TRBD1 NA TRBV3-1/TRBV3-2 16
TGTGCCAGCAGCTTCGGCGGGGGGTACACAGATACGCAGTATTTT CASSFGGGYTDTQYF TRBJ2-3 TRBD2 NA TRBV7-3 15
TGTGCCAGCAGCGTAGGGGGCAGGGAAGCTTTCTTT CASSVGGREAFF TRBJ1-1 NA NA TRBV9 12
TGCAGTGCTGACCCAAAGCGAACCCAGTACTTC CSADPKRTQYF TRBJ2-7 NA NA TRBV20-1 11
TGTGCCAGCAGTCCCGAGGAGGGTACAAAGAATTCACCCCTCCACTTT CASSPEEGTKNSPLHF TRBJ1-6 NA NA TRBV6-2/TRBV6-3 16
TGTGCCAGCAGCTCCCGAGTCGATACTGAAGCTTTCTTT CASSSRVDTEAFF TRBJ1-1 NA NA TRBV7-9 13
TGTGCCAGTAGTACAGGAACCGGGACAACCCATGGCTACACCTTC CASSTGTGTTHGYTF TRBJ1-2 NA NA TRBV19 15
TGTGCCATCAGTGAGTCAAAGGGGGCGGTTGGAAACACCATATATTTT CAISESKGAVGNTIYF TRBJ1-3 TRBD1 NA TRBV10-3 16
TGTGCCAGCAGCCAGAGACAGGGGGACACCATATATTTT CASSQRQGDTIYF TRBJ1-3 TRBD1 NA TRBV3-1/TRBV3-2 13
TGTGCCAGCAGGAGGACAGGGGCCCCTGGAAACACCATATATTTT CASRRTGAPGNTIYF TRBJ1-3 TRBD1 NA TRBV6-5 15
TGTGCCAGCAGTTCCGGGACTAGCGGGAGGGCCCGCGAGCAGTACTTC CASSSGTSGRAREQYF TRBJ2-7 TRBD2 once TRBV6-2/TRBV6-3 16
TGTGCCAGCAGTTCAACAGGGATAAACTATGGCTACACCTTC CASSSTGINYGYTF TRBJ1-2 NA NA TRBV6-2/TRBV6-3 14
TGCAGTGCTAGTCTAGGGGTTCAGATGAACACTGAAGCTTTCTTT CSASLGVQMNTEAFF TRBJ1-1 NA NA TRBV20-1 15
TGCAGCGTGGACAGGGGGACTGAAGCTTTCTTT CSVDRGTEAFF TRBJ1-1 TRBD1 NA TRBV29-1 11
TGTGCCAGCAGTTTTTTATCCGCGGGGGGCAGGGGGGAGCTGTTTTTT CASSFLSAGGRGELFF TRBJ2-2 TRBD2 NA TRBV27 16
TGTGCCAGCAGTTACTCGACAGGGCTAACTAATGAAAAACTGTTTTTT CASSYSTGLTNEKLFF TRBJ1-4 TRBD1 NA TRBV6-5 16
TGTGCCACCCCAGGATATGACATAACAACTAATGAAAAACTGTTTTTT CATPGYDITTNEKLFF TRBJ1-4 NA NA TRBV7-9 16
TGTGCCAGCAGCTTATATCTTGGGACAGGGACGCTGTTGAACACTGAAGCTTTCTTT CASSLYLGTGTLLNTEAFF TRBJ1-1 TRBD1 few TRBV7-9 19
TGTGCCAGCAGCCCGACAGTTGCCACTGAAGCTTTCTTT CASSPTVATEAFF TRBJ1-1 NA NA TRBV7-9 13
TGCGCCAGCAGCGAGGAAGTGGTCGGAAACATTCAGTACTTC CASSEEVVGNIQYF TRBJ2-4 NA NA TRBV5-1 14
TGTGCCAGCAGGGCCTCTGGAAACACCATATATTTT CASRASGNTIYF TRBJ1-3 NA few TRBV2 12
TGCGCCAGCAGCTTGTATCAGAATTCACCCCTCCACTTT CASSLYQNSPLHF TRBJ1-6 NA few TRBV5-1 13
TGTGCCAGCAGTCCCACCGGGACAGGGAAATTGTATTTT CASSPTGTGKLYF TRBJ2-3 TRBD1 NA TRBV6-5 13
TGTGCCAGCAGCTCACGTGGACAGGGGGCGGCCAATGAGCAGTTCTTC CASSSRGQGAANEQFF TRBJ2-1 TRBD1 few TRBV7-2 16
TGTGCCAGTAGCCCCCAGGCGGGACAGGGCAACTCTGGGGCCAACGTCCTGACTTTC CASSPQAGQGNSGANVLTF TRBJ2-6 TRBD1 NA TRBV19 19
TGTGCCAGCAGTTTGGGAGTTAATAGCAATCAGCCCCAGCATTTT CASSLGVNSNQPQHF TRBJ1-5 NA few TRBV27 15
TGTGCCAGCAGCATCCTACAGGGTGTCAAGTACGAGCAGTACTTC CASSILQGVKYEQYF TRBJ2-7 NA NA TRBV7-2 15
TGTGCCAGCAGCTTAGCGGAGGCTTCCAATGAGCAGTTCTTC CASSLAEASNEQFF TRBJ2-1 NA once TRBV7-9 14
TGTGCCAGCAGCCACTCGGGAGCAAAATCCGAGCAGTACTTC CASSHSGAKSEQYF TRBJ2-7 NA few TRBV3-1/TRBV3-2 14
TGCGCCAGCAGCTTGCGTGGACAGGGTTACAATGAGCAGTTCTTC CASSLRGQGYNEQFF TRBJ2-1 TRBD1 NA TRBV5-1 15
TGTGCCAGTAGGGGTAGCGGGCGATACAATGAGCAGTTCTTC CASRGSGRYNEQFF TRBJ2-1 TRBD2 NA TRBV19 14
TGTGCCAGCAGCCGATACCAGGGGTCTGGCTACACCTTC CASSRYQGSGYTF TRBJ1-2 NA NA TRBV7-2 13
TGCAGCGTTGGCGAGCGCAATCAGCCCCAGCATTTT CSVGERNQPQHF TRBJ1-5 NA once TRBV29-1 12
TGTGCCAGCAGGGCGCCCTTGACTAGCGGCGGGGAGCTGTTTTTT CASRAPLTSGGELFF TRBJ2-2 TRBD2 NA TRBV2 15
TGCGCCAGCAGCCAAGATCGACAGTTAGAAGGCTACACCTTC CASSQDRQLEGYTF TRBJ1-2 NA many TRBV4-3 14
TGTGCCAGCAGCTTAAGACTAGCGGGGCAGTCCTACGAGCAGTACTTC CASSLRLAGQSYEQYF TRBJ2-7 TRBD2 NA TRBV7-2 16
TGTGCCAGTAGGGACGACAGGGGTAGAGGGAACACTGAAGCTTTCTTT CASRDDRGRGNTEAFF TRBJ1-1 TRBD1 NA TRBV19 16
TGTGCCAGCAGCAAAAGGGAGACCCAGTATAGCAATCAGCCCCAGCATTTT CASSKRETQYSNQPQHF TRBJ1-5 NA once TRBV21-1 17
TGTGCCAGCAGTTTCCCAGGGAACACTGAAGCTTTCTTT CASSFPGNTEAFF TRBJ1-1 NA NA TRBV12-3/TRBV12-4 13
TGCGCCAGCAGTAAGGTAGAGGCAGGGGTTCAGCCCCAGCATTTT CASSKVEAGVQPQHF TRBJ1-5 NA NA TRBV10-2 15
TGCGCCAGCAGCTCGGACTGGGCGGAGACCCAGTACTTC CASSSDWAETQYF TRBJ2-5 NA NA TRBV5-1 13